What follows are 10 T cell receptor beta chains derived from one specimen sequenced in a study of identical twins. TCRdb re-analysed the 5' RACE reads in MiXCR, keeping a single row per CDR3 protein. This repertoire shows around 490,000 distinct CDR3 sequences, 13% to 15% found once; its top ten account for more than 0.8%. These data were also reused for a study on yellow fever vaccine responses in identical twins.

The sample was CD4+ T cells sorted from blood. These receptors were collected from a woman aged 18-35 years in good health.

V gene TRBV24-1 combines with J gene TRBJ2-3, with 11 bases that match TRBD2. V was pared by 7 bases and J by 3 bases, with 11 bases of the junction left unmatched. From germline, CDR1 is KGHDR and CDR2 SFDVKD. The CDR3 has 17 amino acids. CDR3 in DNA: TGTGCCACCAGCAGTTGGGTAGCGGGGGGGTCAACAGATACGCAGTATTTT. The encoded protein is CATSSWVAGGSTDTQYF.

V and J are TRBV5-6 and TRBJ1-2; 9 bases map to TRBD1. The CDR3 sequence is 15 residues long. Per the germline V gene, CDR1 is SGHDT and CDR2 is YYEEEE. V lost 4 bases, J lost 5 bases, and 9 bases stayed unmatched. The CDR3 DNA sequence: TGTGCCAGCAGCCCATCCGGGACAGGGATTTATGGCTACACCTTC. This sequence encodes CASSPSGTGIYGYTF.

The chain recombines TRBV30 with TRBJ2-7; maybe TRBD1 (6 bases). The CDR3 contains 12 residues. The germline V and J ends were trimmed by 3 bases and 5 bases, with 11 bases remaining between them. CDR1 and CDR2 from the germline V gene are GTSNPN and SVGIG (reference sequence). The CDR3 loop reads CAWRTEGDEQYF. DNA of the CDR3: TGTGCCTGGAGGACAGAGGGGGACGAGCAGTACTTC.

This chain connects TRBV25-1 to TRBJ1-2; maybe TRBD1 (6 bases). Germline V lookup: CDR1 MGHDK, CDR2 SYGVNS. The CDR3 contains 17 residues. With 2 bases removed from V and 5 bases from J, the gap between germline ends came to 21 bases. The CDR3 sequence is CASSEGVPGARGYGYTF. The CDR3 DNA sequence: TGTGCCAGCAGTGAAGGGGTACCGGGGGCTCGGGGGTATGGCTACACCTTC.

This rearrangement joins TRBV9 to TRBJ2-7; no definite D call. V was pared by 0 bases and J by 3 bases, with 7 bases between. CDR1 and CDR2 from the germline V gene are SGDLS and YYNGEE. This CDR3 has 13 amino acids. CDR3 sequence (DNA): TGTGCCAGCAGCGTAGCTGAAGGCTACGAGCAGTACTTC. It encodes CASSVAEGYEQYF.

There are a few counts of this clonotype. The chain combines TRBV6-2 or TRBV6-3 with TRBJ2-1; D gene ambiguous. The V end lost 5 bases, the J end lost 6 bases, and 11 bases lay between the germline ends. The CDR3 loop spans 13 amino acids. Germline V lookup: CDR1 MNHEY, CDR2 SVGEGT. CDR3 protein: CASSLLPINEQFF. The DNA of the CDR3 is TGTGCCAGCAGTCTCCTTCCGATCAATGAGCAGTTCTTC.

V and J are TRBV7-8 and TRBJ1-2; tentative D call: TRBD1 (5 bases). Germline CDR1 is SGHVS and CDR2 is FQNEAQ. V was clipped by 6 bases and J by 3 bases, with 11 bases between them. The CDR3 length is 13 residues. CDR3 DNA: TGTGCCAGCAGTCGATCGGGGGACTATGGCTACACCTTC. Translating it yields CASSRSGDYGYTF.

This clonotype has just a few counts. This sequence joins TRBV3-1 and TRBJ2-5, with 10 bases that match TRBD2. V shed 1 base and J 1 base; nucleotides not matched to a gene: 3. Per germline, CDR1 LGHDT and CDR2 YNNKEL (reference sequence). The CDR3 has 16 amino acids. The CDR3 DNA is TGTGCCAGCAGCCAAGGTAGCGGGGGGTTCCAAGAGACCCAGTACTTC. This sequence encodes CASSQGSGGFQETQYF.

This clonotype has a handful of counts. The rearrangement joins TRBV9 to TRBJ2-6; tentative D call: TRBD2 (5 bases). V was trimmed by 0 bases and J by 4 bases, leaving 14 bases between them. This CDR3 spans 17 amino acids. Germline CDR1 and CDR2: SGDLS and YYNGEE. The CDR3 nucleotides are TGTGCCAGCAGCGTAGCGGGGTCATGGAAGGGGGCCAACGTCCTGACTTTC. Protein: CASSVAGSWKGANVLTF.

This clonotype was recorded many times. CDR3 DNA sequence: TGTGCCAGCACCTTATCAAGGGAGGGGAACACTGAAGCTTTCTTT. The encoded protein is CASTLSREGNTEAFF. This chain joins TRBV12-3 or TRBV12-4 and TRBJ1-1, with D uncertain. Trimming took off 7 bases at V and 1 base at J, with 16 bases between the two ends. The CDR3 length is 15 residues.